The clone carrying this T cell receptor beta chain was seen more than once but under ten times. Its antigen remains unidentified. From the 5' RACE reads, TCRdb called clonotypes with MiXCR, one entry per CDR3 protein. Among around 300,000 distinct CDR3 sequences listed, around 17% were seen once. This sample is drawn from a study of T-cell memory formation after mild COVID-19. Study at large: Each donor largely had its own TCR clusters.

Germline values: CDR1 SGHVS, CDR2 FQNEAQ. Trimming removed 5 bases at V and 6 bases at J, with 13 bases between. This CDR3 region has 14 residues. General study points: For contracting clones, CD4+ ones sat mainly in CM and EM, CD8+ in EMRA. Clones that contracted from day 15 to 85 had balanced CD4/CD8; later expanders were CD4+ biased. Second-wave clones that peaked on day 37 lacked confirmed SARS-CoV-2 specificity.

Sequencing input: PBMCs or a T cell subset sorted from them (not recorded which). The TCR comes from a man aged 18 to 29 who had mild COVID-19 (a few samples of this study predate the infection). Cell type and time point are not known. The chain carries TRBV7-8 and TRBJ2-2; unclear D gene. CDR3 protein: CASSPLIPPGELFF. The CDR3 region has the DNA TGTGCCAGCAGCCCGTTGATTCCCCCCGGGGAGCTGTTTTTT.